This TCR beta chain comes out of a study of CD8 T cells in ankylosing spondylitis. General study points: Characteristic, it appeared, of ankylosing spondylitis blood was a TCR beta motif of eight highly homologous variants.

TCRdb analysed the 5' RACE reads with MiXCR anew, one entry per CDR3 protein. The sample contains roughly 300,000 distinct CDR3 sequences, 7.5% to 9% of which appear only once. V lost 1 base and J 4 bases, leaving 12 bases between the germline ends. The CDR3 is made up of 15 amino acids. Germline V gene sequence: CDR1 SGHVS, CDR2 FNYEAQ. As for this clonotype: Its antigen is undetermined.

Material: blood, either unsorted or a sorted T cell fraction (not recorded which). The V call is TRBV7-6, the J call TRBJ2-3; D ambiguous. This TCR was sampled from a male donor with ankylosing spondylitis. CDR3 nucleotide sequence: TGTGCCAGCAGCTTAGAGGTCGGTGTGGCAGATACGCAGTATTTT. It encodes CASSLEVGVADTQYF. The full variable domain, rest sourced from reference TRBV7-6 and TRBJ2-3, is GAGVSQSPRYKVTKRGQDVALRCDPISGHVSLYWYRQALGQGPEFLTYFNYEAQQDKSGLPNDRFSAERPEGSISTLTIQRTEQRDSAMYRCASSLEVGVADTQYFGPGTRLTVL.